The text below deals with one T cell receptor beta chain. Its target is unknown. This entry is derived from a study of early T cells in non-severe SARS-CoV-2 infection. Points from the study as a whole: Anti-spike CD8 responses were favored in VDJdb matching, and private and CD4 specificities were missed.

Attachment of unique molecular identifiers to individual cDNA molecules was performed. TCRdb redid the calling of the 5' RACE reads with MiXCR, one entry per CDR3 protein. Of around 50,000 distinct CDR3 sequences in the sample, around an eighth were seen once. This CDR3 is built from 14 residues. Germline lookup yields CDR1 SGHVS and CDR2 FNYEAQ. The J segment lost 4 bases and the V segment lost 5 bases, leaving 4 bases of the junction unmatched. The chain carries TRBV7-6 and TRBJ2-7, with TRBD2 identical over 11 bases. This clonotype originated in an adult who was a healthcare worker with PCR-confirmed SARS-CoV-2 infection or an uninfected control (not recorded which). The material sequenced was whole blood. The chain's CDR3 is CASSPTSGVYEQYF. The CDR3 nucleotides read TGTGCCAGCAGCCCGACTAGCGGGGTTTACGAGCAGTACTTC.